This paragraph reports one T cell receptor (beta chain). It lacks a known antigen. Base qualities are not at hand, and no much larger clone is one base apart. This sample was included in a study of OX40 agonist ivuxolimab in advanced cancers. Regarding the complete study: Ivuxolimab was a fully human IgG2 agonistic monoclonal antibody targeting the costimulatory receptor OX40 (CD134). Intravenous ivuxolimab was administered to patients every 2 weeks at six dose levels: 0.01, 0.1, 0.3, 1.5, 3 and 10 mg/kg. Of the roughly 50 dose-escalation patients, hepatocellular carcinoma was present in approximately 20, melanoma in approximately 15, renal cell carcinoma in 9 and head and neck cancer in 9. In the dose-escalation cohort, more than 75% of patients were male, and the mean age was approximately 64 years, with a range of roughly 20 to 80. Patients were allowed to have had prior anti-PD-1, anti-PD-L1 or anti-CTLA-4 therapy, and 40% of the dose-escalation patients had previously received checkpoint inhibitors. Partial responses occurred in three dose-escalation patients, of whom one had hepatocellular carcinoma and two had cutaneous melanoma. The point of sequencing TCRbeta in the periphery was to test whether ivuxolimab changed TCR sequence diversity and drove clonal T-cell expansion. The monotherapy dose-escalation portion (N ≈ 57 patients) of the phase I ivuxolimab trial is reported in the paper.

The trial excluded patients who had a history of autoimmune disease or were on systemic immunosuppression. Peripheral blood for TCR sequencing was collected from all dose cohorts at baseline, on cycle 4 day 1, and on cycle 7 day 1. The samples were drawn from a first-in-human, open-label, multicenter phase I dose-escalation trial of ivuxolimab. Adults with locally advanced or metastatic melanoma, renal cell, hepatocellular, or head and neck squamous cell carcinoma were enrolled in the trial. Before TCR sequencing, CD4+ and CD8+ T cells were separately sorted from peripheral blood. To sequence the TCRbeta CDR3 region, genomic DNA was isolated from the sorted cells. The immunoSEQ Assay was used to sequence the TCRbeta CDR3 regions. TCRdb carries this immuneACCESS record with in-frame sequences only. Its versions omit some clonotypes, under half of them owing to an unresolved V gene in the studies checked, with the rest unexplained. The sample table shows roughly 53,000 clones, and less than 90% are seen once. The ten top clones hold 4.6% of the sample.

On the study overall, not on this receptor specifically: The antigen specificity of the peripheral T cells that underwent clonal expansion was not determined. In partial responders in the 0.1-3.0 mg/kg groups, normalized peripheral clonal expansion was found to be among the lowest, especially among CD8+ T cells. At doses of 0.1 to 3.0 mg/kg, clonal expansion of both CD4+ and CD8+ blood T cells was observed from baseline to week 6. After ivuxolimab, CD8+ T cells had more expanded clones than CD4+ T cells on average. Low levels of normalized T-cell clonal expansion were also seen in some nonresponding patients.

From cysteine to phenylalanine, the CDR3 is 14 amino acids long. CDR3 DNA only is kept here, 42 bases in frame from base 1. Cut back by 4 bases and 4 bases, the V and J ends lie 15 bases apart. The germline V gene (reference sequence) yields SGHNT for CDR1 and YYREEE for CDR2. This sample comprised CD4+ or CD8+ T cells sorted from blood, obtained in a trial of the OX40 agonist ivuxolimab. The origin of this receptor is an adult with an advanced solid tumor such as melanoma, head and neck, liver or kidney cancer. The receptor chain draws on TRBV5-4 and TRBJ2-7, with the identity of the D gene unclear. CDR3 reads: CASSPAASEYEQYF. The DNA is as follows: TGTGCCAGCAGCCCTGCGGCTAGTGAATACGAGCAGTACTTC.